Presented here are 29 T cell receptor beta chains from one specimen sequenced in a study of CXCR3-negative and CXCR3-positive naive CD8 T cells. No antigens are known for them. Whole-study results and caveats: More hydrophobic TRB CDR3s occurred in CXCR3-positive than in CXCR3-negative naive cells.

TRB cDNA was prepared as libraries by UMI-labeled 5' RACE. TCRdb re-called the 5' RACE reads; every CDR3 protein appears as one record, without DNA. There are about 130,000 distinct CDR3 sequences in the sample, with approximately 0.54% held by the top ten. The specimen was naive CXCR3+ CD8+ T cells from blood. Subset in this sample: CD45RO-CCR7+CD27+CD95- naive CD8+ T cells expressing CXCR3 (TNR3+). Source of these receptors: a human donor in good health. Some clones in this sample may be carry-over from other donors' samples.

The chain combines TRBV7-8 with TRBJ2-1. The CDR3 is 14 amino acids. Germline values: CDR1 SGHVS, CDR2 FQNEAQ. This CDR3 reads CASTIGVTDNEQFF.

This chain joins TRBV7-9 and TRBJ2-1; TCRdb selects TRBD1, and the lack of DNA leaves this call unchecked. CDR1 is SEHNR, CDR2 FQNEAQ, per germline (reference sequence). The CDR3 runs to 14 residues. The CDR3 spells CASSPIRGLNEQFF.

The rearrangement uses TRBV2 and TRBJ2-3; the D gene TCRdb calls, TRBD2, cannot be checked with no DNA. CDR3 length equals 17 residues. CDR1 and CDR2 from the germline V gene are SNHLY and FYNNEI. CDR3: CASNLPGLAVVTDTQYF.

The chain has TRBV9 and TRBJ2-7. The CDR3 is 15 amino acids. Germline V CDR1 and CDR2: SGDLS, YYNGEE. The CDR3 reads CASSVDAGRSYEQYF.

CDR3 region: CASSFDAGYGYTF. V and J are TRBV7-9 and TRBJ1-2. The CDR3 sequence is 13 residues long. Germline CDR1 and CDR2: SEHNR and FQNEAQ (reference sequence).

The chain is built from TRBV5-1 and TRBJ2-2. The length of the CDR3 is 17 residues. Germline CDR1 is SGHRS and CDR2 is YFSETQ. CDR3 sequence: CASSLLQTDQNTGELFF. Using reference TRBV5-1 and TRBJ2-2 for the parts outside the CDR3, the full variable domain is KAGVTQTPRYLIKTRGQQVTLSCSPISGHRSVSWYQQTPGQGLQFLFEYFSETQRNKGNFPGRFSGRQFSNSRSEMNVSTLELGDSALYLCASSLLQTDQNTGELFFGEGSRLTVL.

This chain joins TRBV29-1 and TRBJ2-5; TCRdb outputs TRBD1, but without DNA this stays unchecked. CDR3 length: 16 residues. CDR1 and CDR2 from the germline V gene are SQVTM and ANQGSEA. Here the CDR3 reads CSVAGGGTGKVETQYF.

The chain has TRBV2 and TRBJ2-1; TCRdb picks TRBD1, but there is no DNA to check that call. The CDR3 runs to 13 residues. Per the germline V gene, CDR1 is SNHLY and CDR2 is FYNNEI. The CDR3 loop is CASSDREYNEQFF.

The genes are TRBV6-5 and TRBJ2-1; TCRdb gives TRBD2 as the D gene, but with no DNA this cannot be confirmed. The CDR3 runs 18 residues. Germline CDR1 reads MNHEY; CDR2 reads SVGAGI. CDR3 loop: CASSSLAGGSLMYNEQFF.

This chain connects TRBV4-1 to TRBJ2-2; TCRdb's D call, TRBD1, is unchecked because there is no DNA. The CDR3 loop spans 15 amino acids. CDR1 is MGHRA and CDR2 is YSYEKL in the germline V gene. The CDR3 sequence is CASSQRETNTGELFF.

CDR3: CASSFLGMGDRVHEQYF. This chain links TRBV5-1 with TRBJ2-7; TCRdb indicates TRBD1, and absent DNA this call remains unverified. This CDR3 region has 17 residues. CDR1 is SGHRS, CDR2 YFSETQ, per germline. Full variable domain (remainder filled in from reference TRBV5-1 and TRBJ2-7): KAGVTQTPRYLIKTRGQQVTLSCSPISGHRSVSWYQQTPGQGLQFLFEYFSETQRNKGNFPGRFSGRQFSNSRSEMNVSTLELGDSALYLCASSFLGMGDRVHEQYFGPGTRLTVT.

The chain is built from TRBV12-3 or TRBV12-4 and TRBJ2-2. This CDR3 is 14 amino acids long. The CDR3 reads CASSPDDRTGELFF.

The chain combines TRBV29-1 with TRBJ2-7; TCRdb's assignment of TRBD1 cannot be checked, as there is no DNA. The CDR3 is made up of 12 amino acids. Germline V gene data show CDR1 as SQVTM and CDR2 as ANQGSEA. The CDR3 sequence: CSVTGGNGEQYF.

The chain carries TRBV4-1 and TRBJ1-1. The germline V gene has CDR1 MGHRA and CDR2 YSYEKL. This CDR3 comprises 15 residues. The chain's CDR3 is CASSQPGLLNTEAFF.

The chain links TRBV28 to TRBJ2-3; as DNA is missing, the TRBD2 call by TCRdb cannot be tested. CDR3 length: 14 amino acids. Germline CDR1 and CDR2: MDHEN and SYDVKM. The CDR3 sequence: CASSYGTSGVSQYF.

V usage is TRBV14 and J usage is TRBJ1-1; absent DNA, TCRdb's TRBD1 call cannot be checked. This CDR3 region has 16 residues. CDR1 is SGHDN, CDR2 FVKESK, per germline. CDR3: CASSQEGTGQNTEAFF.

The rearrangement links TRBV18 to TRBJ2-3; checking the TCRdb D call of TRBD2 is not possible without DNA. The germline gives CDR1 KGHSH, CDR2 LQKENI. The CDR3 consists of 16 residues. CDR3 protein: CASSLNPGLGTDTQYF.

The chain has TRBV29-1 and TRBJ2-2; there is no DNA to check the TCRdb D call of TRBD2. CDR1 and CDR2 (germline): SQVTM, ANQGSEA. This CDR3 is built from 15 residues. CDR3 in amino acids: CSAHSGGMNTGELFF.

The chain joins TRBV6-1 to TRBJ2-7; TCRdb reports TRBD1, a call that lacks DNA to check it against. This CDR3 comprises 12 residues. Looked up from germline, CDR1 is MNHNS and CDR2 is SASEGT. The CDR3 here is CASSETGLEQYF.

V gene TRBV4-3 combines with J gene TRBJ2-3; TCRdb selects TRBD1, and the lack of DNA leaves this call unchecked. Germline V CDR1 and CDR2: LGHNA, YSLEER. There are 15 residues in the CDR3. The CDR3 sequence is CASSQDGDVADTQYF.

The rearrangement links TRBV10-2 to TRBJ1-1. Germline assignment: CDR1 WSHSY and CDR2 SAAADI. The CDR3 covers 16 residues. The CDR3 is CASSEWGGGQNTKAFF.

The J gene is TRBJ2-1, the V gene TRBV9; TCRdb reports TRBD1, a call that lacks DNA to check it against. Germline V CDR1 and CDR2: SGDLS, YYNGEE. The CDR3 has 15 amino acids. CDR3 sequence reads: CVSTTDGGPNNEQFF.

V usage is TRBV14 and J usage is TRBJ2-4. The CDR3 is 16 amino acids. Germline V gene sequence: CDR1 SGHDN, CDR2 FVKESK. This CDR3 reads CASSPTSTLAKNIQYF.

The rearrangement links TRBV5-1 to TRBJ1-2; TCRdb lists TRBD1, though no DNA is available to test this call. The CDR3 extends over 16 amino acids. Per the germline V gene, CDR1 is SGHRS and CDR2 is YFSETQ. CDR3 protein: CASSLEGRGGNYGYTF.

V is TRBV11-3 and J is TRBJ2-1; TCRdb calls TRBD1, which cannot be checked without DNA. Looked up from germline, CDR1 is SGHNT and CDR2 is YENEEA. CDR3 length equals 15 residues. Here the CDR3 reads CASSSASNPGNEQFF.

The CDR3 is CAILAGGHSYNEQFF. The J gene is TRBJ2-1, the V gene TRBV6-2 or TRBV6-3; the D call from TCRdb, TRBD2, cannot be confirmed without DNA. The germline CDR1 and CDR2 sequences are MNHEY and SVGEGT. This CDR3 has 15 amino acids.

The CDR3 loop is CASSGTGYSYEQYF. This chain links TRBV5-1 with TRBJ2-7; TCRdb selects TRBD1, and the lack of DNA leaves this call unchecked. The CDR3 covers 14 residues. The V gene's germline CDR1 is SGHRS and CDR2 YFSETQ.

The chain is built from TRBV4-1 and TRBJ1-2; TCRdb proposes TRBD1, but this gene call is untestable without DNA. This CDR3 has 15 residues. Germline V gene data show CDR1 as MGHRA and CDR2 as YSYEKL. The CDR3 region is CASSPNTGGRYGYTF.

The chain couples TRBV11-3 to TRBJ2-1; without DNA, the TCRdb call of TRBD1 cannot be checked. This CDR3 spans 14 amino acids. Germline CDR1 SGHNT, CDR2 YENEEA. The CDR3 sequence is CASSFSGVNNEQFF.